The 2 T cell receptor beta chains below come from one sample, sequenced in a study of cytotoxic CD8 clonotypes in ibrutinib-treated CLL. TCRdb's copy holds only in-frame clones and misses some; the assay was immunoSEQ multiplex PCR. The sample contains 200,000 to 250,000 clones, 70% of which appear only once. The material sequenced was PBMCs, taken after 24 months of ibrutinib treatment. These receptors were collected from a human donor with chronic lymphocytic leukemia.

The gene calls are TRBV25-1 and TRBJ2-1; a weak D match, TRBD2 (5 bases). The CDR3 sequence is 14 residues long. Per germline, CDR1 MGHDK and CDR2 SYGVNS. Trimming cost V 7 bases and J 8 bases, with 18 bases left between them. The CDR3 reads CASTHPGSGYEQFF. The CDR3 nucleotides are TGTGCCAGCACCCACCCGGGGTCAGGATATGAGCAGTTCTTC.

J is TRBJ2-3 and V is TRBV6-8, with a weak D call TRBD2 (5 bases). The CDR3 spans 17 residues. Trimming took off 7 bases at V and 1 base at J, with 21 bases between the two ends. The germline V gene has CDR1 MNHGY and CDR2 SAAAGT. In DNA form, the CDR3 reads TGTGCCAGCACCTCGCGGCGGGTTGCCCTGGGCACAGATACGCAGTATTTT. It codes for CASTSRRVALGTDTQYF.